This T cell receptor beta chain was documented in a study of cytomegalovirus exposure and HLA in healthy donors. Broader study findings: Within a later analysis, the majority of CMV-associated TCR beta chains appeared HLA-restricted.

The study ran its PCR with 60 Vbeta and 13 Jbeta primers. This table comes from immunoSEQ multiplex PCR, and its TCRdb copy is limited to in-frame clones, with some not included. The repertoire holds about 100,000 clones, under 80% seen once, with 4% to 5.5% in the top ten. Germline V gives CDR1 SGHNT, CDR2 YYREEE (reference sequence). Trimming cost V 3 bases and J 6 bases; bases outside gene matches: 9. This CDR3 spans 16 amino acids. On this clone itself: Its antigen is unknown.

This clonotype was obtained from a woman between 18 and 29 years old in good health and CMV-seropositive. The J gene is TRBJ2-5, the V gene TRBV5-4; 12 nucleotides agree with TRBD1. Sample: PBMCs. The CDR3 here is CASSSGTGGAVKTQYF. The CDR3, as DNA: TGTGCCAGCAGCTCTGGGACAGGGGGCGCGGTAAAGACCCAGTACTTC.